This T cell receptor beta chain was captured by sequencing in a study of siplizumab effects on memory and regulatory T cells. Comment on this clone: Antigen specificity is unknown.

Overall study results and limits: Naive T cell populations appeared to exhibit greater diversity than memory cells and appeared to be major alloresponse contributors. Naive-or-memory phenotypes were unassignable for roughly 80-95% of proliferating CD4+ or CD8+ clones. Suppressive capability of dividing Tregs from siplizumab cultures went unverified. A minor fraction of alloreactive clones, and no more, mapped to unstimulated subsets.

Method: immunoSEQ multiplex PCR; TCRdb's copy keeps in-frame clones and lacks some. The table lists about 100,000 clones, 75% to 95% of them singletons. Sample: CD4+ T cells sorted from blood. This receptor was taken from a human donor in good health. Some clones in this sample may be carry-over from other donors' samples.

The CDR3 reads CASSWYRADNEKLFF. The CDR3 DNA reads TGCGCCAGCAGCTGGTACAGGGCCGATAATGAAAAACTGTTTTTT. The genes are TRBV5-1 and TRBJ1-4, with D possibly being TRBD1 (6 bases). The germline gives CDR1 SGHRS, CDR2 YFSETQ. V gave up 3 bases and J gave up 4 bases, with 13 bases separating them. The CDR3 runs to 15 residues.